This TCR beta chain was recovered during a study of T cell repertoires in cytomegalovirus infection. From germline, CDR1 is SGHRS and CDR2 YFSETQ. This CDR3 region has 15 residues. Trimming cost V 6 bases and J 5 bases, with 19 bases left between them. TCRdb redid the calling of the reads with MiXCR, one entry per CDR3 protein. The sample lists 200,000 to 250,000 distinct CDR3 sequences, roughly 22% occurring once. The gene calls are TRBV5-1 and TRBJ2-3; D might be TRBD1 or TRBD2, each matching 6 bases. The clonotype originates from a human donor in good health (CMV status not recorded). Some clones in this sample may be carry-over from other donors' samples. The sequenced sample was CD8+ T cells from PBMCs. The CDR3 DNA sequence: TGCGCCAGCACCCGGGAAGGGGGGAGCCTAGATACGCAGTATTTT. This encodes CASTREGGSLDTQYF. Supplemented by reference TRBV5-1 and TRBJ2-3, the full variable domain reads KAGVTQTPRYLIKTRGQQVTLSCSPISGHRSVSWYQQTPGQGLQFLFEYFSETQRNKGNFPGRFSGRQFSNSRSEMNVSTLELGDSALYLCASTREGGSLDTQYFGPGTRLTVL.